The entry below gives a single T cell receptor beta chain sequence along with its context. The antigen it binds to is not known. No clone much larger than this one lies a single base away; base qualities are absent. The entry originates in a study of blood T cell repertoires in COVID-19 (dated by TCRdb to 2019 to 2021). For the study in its entirety: The collaborator samples originated in the United States, Italy and Spain and spanned the acute and convalescent phases of COVID-19. Where available, HLA class I and class II types were obtained from metadata supplied by the sample provider rather than from assay-based typing. The sample metadata nearly always contained a de-identified subject ID, COVID-19 status, age in years and sex. The dataset comprised deeply sampled blood TCRbeta repertoires from subjects exposed to, actively infected with, or recovered from COVID-19. The repertoires were made available in a free public database intended to serve as a resource for research on the immune response to SARS-CoV-2. Samples were obtained from the ongoing ImmuneRACE study (first 160 participants) and from over 1,000 subjects provided by 6 global collaborators. The prospective study material was composed of cDNA or gDNA derived from T cells, B-cell-depleted T cells, or PBMCs. Overall study outcomes, separate from this receptor: The quantity of clinical and demographic metadata differed by source and by participant and was supplied without curation.

The immunoSEQ Assay, a bias-controlled multiplex PCR, was used to amplify TCRbeta CDR3 regions from genomic DNA. The source study handled its data this way. Within the assay, amplification of reference gene primers was used to estimate how many nucleated cells each sample contained. To quantify the absolute abundance of each unique TCRbeta CDR3 rearrangement, sequence reads were collapsed and filtered. Productive Simpson clonality was computed per sample as the square root of Simpson's diversity index over productive rearrangements. Here the immuneACCESS table is served through TCRdb, limited to in-frame sequences with V and J called. Missing clones are a known gap in these copies; in checked studies unresolved V genes cover under half, and the rest lacks a known reason. For V, J and clone size, that table is used; D and trimming come from the DNA. The sample data list 70,000 or so clones, and approximately 73% of these were observed just once. The top ten constitute about 16% of the sample.

One collaborating source in Seattle enrolled patients while the patients were actively infected and followed the patients over time throughout the course of disease. Each collaborating institution followed its own protocols to collect whole blood in K2EDTA tubes. For TCRbeta analysis, collaborators shipped samples as frozen whole blood, isolated PBMCs, or DNA extracted from either of those sample types. The junction shows trimming of 0 bases on V and 7 bases on J, and the gene matches do not reach 7 bases of it. CDR1 and CDR2 are drawn from the germline V gene: SGHTA, FQGNSA. The CDR3 measures 16 amino acids from cysteine to phenylalanine. Just CDR3 DNA is preserved here, 48 bases in frame from base 1.

The clonotype comes from a man aged 55 to 70 with COVID-19, enrolled during active disease. The sample comprised peripheral blood. The sequence joins TRBV7-2 to TRBJ2-5, with 11 middle bases fitting TRBD2. The CDR3 in this case is CASSLASGGAWGTQYF. The nucleotide sequence reads as follows: TGTGCCAGCAGCTTAGCTAGCGGGGGGGCGTGGGGGACCCAGTACTTC.